Listed below are T cell receptor beta chains from one sample, sequenced in a study of human T cells and chemical hapten exposure. One entry per CDR3 protein, called by TCRdb with MiXCR from the RACE reads. The table records nearly 95,000 distinct CDR3 sequences, about 10% of them present only once. The input for sequencing was whole blood, taken in connection with sensitization to the hapten diphenylcyclopropenone (DPC). All receptors come from a man aged 40-49 years with alopecia areata. Some clones in this sample may be carry-over from other donors' samples. Each CDR3 is given without its conserved first and last residue.

>TRBV27|12|TRBJ2-7
ASSWDSGSYEQY
>TRBV6-1|11|TRBJ1-1
ASRGDKNTEAF
>TRBV20-1|12|TRBJ1-5
SAAPGTVNQPQH
>TRBV21-1|14|TRBJ2-5
ASSRTSGRNKKTQY
>TRBV20-1|13|TRBJ2-1
SATPGQGEYNEQF
>TRBV7-2|12|TRBJ2-2
ASSFTGTAGELF
>TRBV6-2/TRBV6-3|12|TRBJ1-2
ASSRRDRVYGYT
>TRBV12-3/TRBV12-4|11|TRBJ1-1
ASSLPGPTEAF
>TRBV13|14|TRBJ2-4
ASSLGGTGAKNIQY
>TRBV5-4|12|TRBJ2-5
ASSSFARRETQY
>TRBV10-3|11|TRBJ1-1
AISVDEGTEAF
>TRBV20-1|11|TRBJ2-7
SVLGQGGNEQY
>TRBV28|18|TRBJ1-2
ASSLSRLGHGDREGDGYT
>TRBV6-2/TRBV6-3|10|TRBJ1-1
ASSSTGIEAF
>TRBV25-1|11|TRBJ1-3
ASTDTAGNTIY
>TRBV6-5|16|TRBJ2-5
ASSYCLGWVRAQETQY
>TRBV11-2|13|TRBJ2-1
ASSLQDRGNNEQF